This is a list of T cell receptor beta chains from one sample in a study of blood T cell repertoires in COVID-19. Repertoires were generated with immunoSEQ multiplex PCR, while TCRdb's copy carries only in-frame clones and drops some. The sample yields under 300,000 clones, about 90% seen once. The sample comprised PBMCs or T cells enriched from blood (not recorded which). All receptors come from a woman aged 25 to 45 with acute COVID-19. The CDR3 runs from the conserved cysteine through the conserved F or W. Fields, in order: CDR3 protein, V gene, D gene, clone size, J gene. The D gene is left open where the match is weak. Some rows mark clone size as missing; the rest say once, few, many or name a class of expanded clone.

CASSLWDRVQGAFF,TRBV5-6,TRBD1,-,TRBJ1-1
CSVQGANTEAFF,TRBV29-1,TRBD1,few,TRBJ1-1
CASRGQGHPNTEAFF,TRBV28,TRBD1,-,TRBJ1-1
CASSPTGSTDTQYF,TRBV6-2/TRBV6-3,-,few,TRBJ2-3
CASRGWTTDYNEQFF,TRBV5-1,-,once,TRBJ2-1
CASSFPYGVDEKLFF,TRBV5-8,-,-,TRBJ1-4
CASSQDRTSGRSNTDTQYF,TRBV14,TRBD2,-,TRBJ2-3
CASKRASSYEQYF,TRBV7-9,-,few,TRBJ2-7
CASSQSSIYGYTF,TRBV16,-,-,TRBJ1-2
CSARDFEQYF,TRBV20-1,-,-,TRBJ2-7
CAWGTANYGYTF,TRBV30,-,-,TRBJ1-2
CASSLRGGDLHTGELFF,TRBV7-3,-,-,TRBJ2-2
CASSIRPSGMNAGELFF,TRBV9,TRBD2,-,TRBJ2-2
CASSESSVANEKLFF,TRBV10-2,-,-,TRBJ1-4
CASSAGGPLEQYF,TRBV19,TRBD2,-,TRBJ2-7
CAITPKAANEQFF,TRBV10-3,-,-,TRBJ2-1
CASSQDGDRTFTDTQYF,TRBV3-1/TRBV3-2,-,-,TRBJ2-3
CASSESHRNTEAFF,TRBV6-1,-,-,TRBJ1-1
CASSFYRGSSYEQYF,TRBV5-6,-,-,TRBJ2-7
CASSQTPRDSIYGYTF,TRBV7-9,-,once,TRBJ1-2
CASSLSPSSYEQYF,TRBV28,-,-,TRBJ2-7
CASSQGTGGNYEQYF,TRBV3-1/TRBV3-2,TRBD1,-,TRBJ2-7
CASSATDGYTF,TRBV7-9,-,once,TRBJ1-2
CASSKGDRTYEQYF,TRBV7-2,TRBD1,-,TRBJ2-7
CASSRTDRMGHEQYF,TRBV6-5,-,-,TRBJ2-7
CASSAHRGLTDEVGCVLEYEQYF,TRBV21-1,-,-,TRBJ2-7
CASSPGQVGYEQYF,TRBV3-1/TRBV3-2,TRBD1,-,TRBJ2-7
CASSRTGALTSSYEQYF,TRBV18,TRBD1,-,TRBJ2-7
CAISESGRGYQETQYF,TRBV10-3,-,-,TRBJ2-5
CAISRDNNEQFF,TRBV10-3,-,few,TRBJ2-1
CASSFRTGGHGYTF,TRBV4-1,TRBD1,-,TRBJ1-2
CASSLDGSWREKLFF,TRBV5-1,-,-,TRBJ1-4
CASIAGHLTGELFF,TRBV2,-,-,TRBJ2-2
CASSPGQWYEQYF,TRBV19,-,-,TRBJ2-7
CASSQTRGGGYQETQYF,TRBV3-1/TRBV3-2,-,-,TRBJ2-5
CASSTTGAGEKLFF,TRBV19,TRBD1,-,TRBJ1-4
CAWGQDPYEQYF,TRBV30,TRBD1,-,TRBJ2-7
CASSPDGRDWGETQYF,TRBV3-1/TRBV3-2,-,-,TRBJ2-5
CASSLRGGVGYTF,TRBV27,-,once,TRBJ1-2
CATSDSIQGNQPQHF,TRBV24-1,TRBD1,-,TRBJ1-5
CASSSDRSHGYTF,TRBV27,-,-,TRBJ1-2
CASSSGQGAGGNTIYF,TRBV6-5,TRBD1,-,TRBJ1-3
CASSLAAGPAYNEQFF,TRBV5-1,-,few,TRBJ2-1
CSAGGTGISGANVLTF,TRBV29-1,TRBD1,-,TRBJ2-6
CASSSLTGTGLHQPQHF,TRBV28,TRBD1,-,TRBJ1-5
CASSAAGVSYEQYF,TRBV7-9,-,-,TRBJ2-7
CASSLFIARPRNQPQHF,TRBV28,-,-,TRBJ1-5
CASSEWGRGPRETQYF,TRBV2,-,-,TRBJ2-5